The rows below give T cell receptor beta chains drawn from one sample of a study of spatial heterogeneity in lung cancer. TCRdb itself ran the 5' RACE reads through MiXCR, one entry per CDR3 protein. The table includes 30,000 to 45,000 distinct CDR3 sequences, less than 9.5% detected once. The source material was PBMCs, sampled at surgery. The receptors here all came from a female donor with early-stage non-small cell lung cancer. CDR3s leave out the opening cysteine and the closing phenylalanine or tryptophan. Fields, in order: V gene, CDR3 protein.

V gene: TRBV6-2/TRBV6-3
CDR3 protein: ASSYPRGREGRFDEQF

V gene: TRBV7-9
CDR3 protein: ASSLQRAWNTEAF

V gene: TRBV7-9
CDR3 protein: ASSRREPDTDTQY

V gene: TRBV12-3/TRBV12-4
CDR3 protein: ASSQGLAGVGEQY

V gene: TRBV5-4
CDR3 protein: ASSPWDGNTEAF

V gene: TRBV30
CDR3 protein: AWSVQYGRAGNTIY

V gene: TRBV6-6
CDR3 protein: ASSYRGQGEQF

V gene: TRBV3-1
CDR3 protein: ASSPHGGSDTQY

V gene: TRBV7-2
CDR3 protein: ASSSDRGTSYEQY

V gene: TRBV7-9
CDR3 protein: ATGGARNSPLH

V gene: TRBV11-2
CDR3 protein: ASSSTRGSYEQY

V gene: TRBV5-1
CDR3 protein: ASSPGTGYFEQF

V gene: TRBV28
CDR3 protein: ASGTRRSSSYNEQF

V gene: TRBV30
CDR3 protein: AWTSYGTGELF

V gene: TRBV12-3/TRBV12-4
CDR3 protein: ASSPAGISEKLF

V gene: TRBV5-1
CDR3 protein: ASSSGTLNTEAF

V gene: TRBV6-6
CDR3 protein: ASSPDYQDQPQH

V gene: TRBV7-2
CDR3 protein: ASSLETARYSDTQY

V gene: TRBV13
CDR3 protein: ASSFKPNRGPSPLH

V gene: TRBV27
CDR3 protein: ASSLRRTGELF

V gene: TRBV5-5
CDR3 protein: ASSLSSHEKLF

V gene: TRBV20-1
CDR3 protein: SARWGALYNDGYT

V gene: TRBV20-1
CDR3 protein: SAPLADTQY

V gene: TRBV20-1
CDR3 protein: SATTGAVKNEQF

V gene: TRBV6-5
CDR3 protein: ASSFGGANTGELF

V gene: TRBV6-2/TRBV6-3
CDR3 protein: ASSNRTVNTEAF

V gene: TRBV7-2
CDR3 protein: ASSLVGLAAYNEQF

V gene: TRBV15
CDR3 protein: ATSRGEPYNEQF

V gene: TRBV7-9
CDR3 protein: ASSSRDSSYEQY

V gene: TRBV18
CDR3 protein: ASSPWGAYEQY

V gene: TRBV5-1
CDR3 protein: ASSLVAGSQETQY

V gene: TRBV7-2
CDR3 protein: ASSPYQTGTTSTDTQY

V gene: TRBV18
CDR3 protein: ASSPNPSTDTQY

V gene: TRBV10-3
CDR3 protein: AISGGDSPLH

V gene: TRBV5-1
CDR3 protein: ASSPRGGNTDTQY

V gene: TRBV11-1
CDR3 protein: ASSLVARDYGYT

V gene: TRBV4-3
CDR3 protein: ASSQGTTGWTDTQY

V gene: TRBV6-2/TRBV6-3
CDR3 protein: AAARRSNQPQH

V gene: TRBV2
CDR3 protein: ASSEQGASYEQY

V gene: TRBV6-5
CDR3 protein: ASSKRLAGVDTQY

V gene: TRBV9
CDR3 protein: ASSLRDRGNAEAF

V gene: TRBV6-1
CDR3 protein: ASPSGGLAGANEQF

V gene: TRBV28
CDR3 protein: ASSTMTRIQETQY

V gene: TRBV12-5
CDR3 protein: ASGSGQGQETQY

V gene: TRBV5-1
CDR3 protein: ASSYVQETQY

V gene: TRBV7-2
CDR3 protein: ASSSTSGNEQF

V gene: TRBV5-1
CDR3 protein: ASSLGGLDTQY

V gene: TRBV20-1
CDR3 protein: SARAGNTGELF

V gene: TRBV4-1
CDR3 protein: ASSQDRGRVGEAF

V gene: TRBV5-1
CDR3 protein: ASSPTGTGTLEQF